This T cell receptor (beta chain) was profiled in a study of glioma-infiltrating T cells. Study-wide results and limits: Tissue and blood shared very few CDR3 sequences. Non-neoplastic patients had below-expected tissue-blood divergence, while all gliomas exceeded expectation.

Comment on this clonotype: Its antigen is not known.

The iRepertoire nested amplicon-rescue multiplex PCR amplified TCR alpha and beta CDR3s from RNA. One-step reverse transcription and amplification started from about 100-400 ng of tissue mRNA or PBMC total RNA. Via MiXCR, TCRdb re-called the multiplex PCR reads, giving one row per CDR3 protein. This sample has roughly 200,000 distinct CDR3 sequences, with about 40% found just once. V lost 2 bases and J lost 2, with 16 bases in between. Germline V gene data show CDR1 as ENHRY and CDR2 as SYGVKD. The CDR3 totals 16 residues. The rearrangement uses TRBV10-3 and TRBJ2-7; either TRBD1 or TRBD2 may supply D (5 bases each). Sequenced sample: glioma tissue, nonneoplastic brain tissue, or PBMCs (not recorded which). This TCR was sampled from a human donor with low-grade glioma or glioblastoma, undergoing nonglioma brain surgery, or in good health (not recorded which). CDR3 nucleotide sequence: TGTGCCATCAGTGAGCCCGGGGCCAAGGCTACCTACGAGCAGTACTTC. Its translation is CAISEPGAKATYEQYF.